These 12 T cell receptor beta chains share one sample of origin, sequenced in a study of cytomegalovirus exposure and HLA in healthy donors. Method: immunoSEQ multiplex PCR; TCRdb's copy keeps in-frame clones and lacks some. The repertoire consists of about 180,000 clones, with around 87% occurring once and the leading ten covering approximately 1.4%. Sequenced sample: PBMCs. Source of these receptors: a woman aged 25 to 39 in good health and CMV-seronegative.

This clone was seen just once. The rearrangement uses TRBV9 and TRBJ2-7; D might be TRBD1 (5 bases). CDR1 is SGDLS and CDR2 is YYNGEE in the germline V gene. The CDR3 extends over 11 amino acids. V was trimmed by 6 bases and J by 5 bases, leaving 9 bases between them. The CDR3 bases are TGTGCCAGCAAGGGGCAGGACGAGCAGTACTTC. This translates into CASKGQDEQYF.

This chain joins TRBV27 and TRBJ1-1; D gene ambiguous. Germline-derived CDR1 and CDR2 are MNHEY and SMNVEV (reference sequence). Trimming took 2 bases from V and 0 from J, leaving 7 bases between them. The CDR3 covers 14 residues. The CDR3 protein is CASSLAGMNTEAFF. The CDR3 DNA is TGTGCCAGCAGTTTAGCGGGGATGAACACTGAAGCTTTCTTT.

The chain has TRBV29-1 and TRBJ2-5; D remains ambiguous. Deletions cut 7 bases from V and 2 bases from J, with 11 bases between. CDR3 length equals 12 residues. CDR1 and CDR2 (germline): SQVTM, ANQGSEA. CDR3 bases: TGCAGCGCGCATGGGCAGCAAGAGACCCAGTACTTC. This encodes CSAHGQQETQYF.

The chain combines TRBV9 with TRBJ1-5; TRBD1 might be the D (6 bases). With 0 bases removed from V and 5 bases from J, the gap between germline ends came to 9 bases. There are 14 residues in the CDR3. Germline-derived CDR1 and CDR2 are SGDLS and YYNGEE. The CDR3 protein is CASSVGTEHQPQHF. The DNA of the CDR3 is TGTGCCAGCAGCGTAGGGACAGAACATCAGCCCCAGCATTTT.

The gene calls are TRBV5-1 and TRBJ2-3, with TRBD2 identical over 7 bases. Looked up from germline, CDR1 is SGHRS and CDR2 is YFSETQ. This CDR3 has 15 amino acids. J was trimmed by 0 bases and V by 4 bases; bases with no gene match: 5. The CDR3 spells CASSNRDYSTDTQYF. The CDR3 coding sequence is TGCGCCAGCAGCAACCGGGACTATAGCACAGATACGCAGTATTTT. Full variable domain (remainder filled in from reference TRBV5-1 and TRBJ2-3): KAGVTQTPRYLIKTRGQQVTLSCSPISGHRSVSWYQQTPGQGLQFLFEYFSETQRNKGNFPGRFSGRQFSNSRSEMNVSTLELGDSALYLCASSNRDYSTDTQYFGPGTRLTVL.

In its sample, this clone was seen a few times. The chain uses TRBV27 and TRBJ1-2; D remains ambiguous. This CDR3 region has 17 residues. CDR1 is MNHEY, CDR2 SMNVEV, per germline (reference sequence). The germline V and J ends were trimmed by 3 bases and 5 bases, with 22 bases remaining between them. In nucleotides, the CDR3 is TGTGCCAGCAGTTTTGGAGATGAGAGGTTATTTGGGTATGGCTACACCTTC. Protein product: CASSFGDERLFGYGYTF.

This clone was counted a single time. J is TRBJ2-1 and V is TRBV19, with D perhaps matching TRBD2 (6 bases). This CDR3 comprises 16 residues. Germline lookup yields CDR1 LNHDA and CDR2 SQIVND (reference sequence). Trimming removed 4 bases at V and 5 bases at J, with 18 bases between. This CDR3 is CASSKTGTLLDNEQFF. The CDR3 nucleotides read TGTGCCAGTAGTAAAACCGGGACTCTACTTGACAATGAGCAGTTCTTC.

This chain connects TRBV5-1 to TRBJ2-1, with 13 bases identical to TRBD2. This CDR3 spans 17 amino acids. Trimming cost V 4 bases and J 2 bases; bases outside gene matches: 6. From germline, CDR1 is SGHRS and CDR2 YFSETQ. CDR3 sequence (DNA): TGCGCCAGCAGCCTCGGGACTAGCGGGGTAGCCTACAATGAGCAGTTCTTC. Translation: CASSLGTSGVAYNEQFF.

Only one count was recorded for this clone. The chain recombines TRBV18 with TRBJ2-7; D is possibly TRBD2 (6 bases). Between the trimmed V and J ends, which lost 5 bases and 7 bases, there was a span of 15 bases. The CDR3 spans 13 residues. Germline V CDR1 and CDR2: KGHSH, LQKENI. The CDR3 protein is CASSDTEEGEQYF. The CDR3 DNA sequence: TGTGCCAGCTCAGACACCGAGGAGGGTGAGCAGTACTTC.

V usage is TRBV2 and J usage is TRBJ2-1; the match to TRBD2 covers 8 bases. The CDR3 runs to 15 residues. Looked up from germline, CDR1 is SNHLY and CDR2 is FYNNEI. V shed 2 bases and J 9 bases; nucleotides not matched to a gene: 9. The CDR3 sequence is CASSELRGGFSEQFF. CDR3 coding DNA: TGTGCCAGCAGTGAACTGCGCGGGGGGTTCAGTGAGCAGTTCTTC.

V gene TRBV30 combines with J gene TRBJ1-2; D uncertain. Germline lookup yields CDR1 GTSNPN and CDR2 SVGIG (reference sequence). This CDR3 spans 14 amino acids. Trimming took off 1 base at V and 2 bases at J, with 11 bases between the two ends. As DNA, the CDR3 is TGTGCCTGGAGTGGCCTTCACAACAACTATGGCTACACCTTC. It yields the protein CAWSGLHNNYGYTF.

J is TRBJ2-1 and V is TRBV27; a weak D match, TRBD2 (7 bases). Trimming removed 0 bases at V and 4 bases at J, with 16 bases between. The length of the CDR3 is 17 residues. Germline loops: CDR1 MNHEY, CDR2 SMNVEV (reference sequence). CDR3 in amino acids: CASSLSLVAGAYNEQFF. The DNA for the CDR3 is TGTGCCAGCAGTTTATCGTTAGTGGCGGGGGCTTACAATGAGCAGTTCTTC.